This is a list of T cell receptor beta chains from one sample in a study of cytomegalovirus exposure and HLA in healthy donors. TCRdb keeps only in-frame clones here, not all; method: immunoSEQ multiplex PCR. Of about 94,000 clones listed, around three quarters are singletons. Sequencing input: PBMCs. The receptors come from a male donor in good health and CMV-seronegative. CDR3s include the opening cysteine and the closing phenylalanine or tryptophan. Fields, in order: V gene, J gene, clone size, D gene, CDR3 DNA, CDR3 protein. A D gene is named only where the DNA matches it firmly. Only some rows state a clone size, as once, few, many or a class for expanded clones.

>TRBV6-6|TRBJ1-2|few|TRBD1
TGTGCCAGCAGCAGGGGGCCTACCTATGGCTACACCTTC
CASSRGPTYGYTF
>TRBV6-5|TRBJ2-3|-|TRBD2
TGTGCCAGCAGTTACTCCCCTAGCGGGAACACAGATACGCAGTATTTT
CASSYSPSGNTDTQYF
>TRBV5-1|TRBJ1-2|once|-
TGCGCCAGCAGCTTGAGCAGGGTAGATGGCTACACCTTC
CASSLSRVDGYTF
>TRBV11-2|TRBJ2-7|-|TRBD1
TGTGCCAGCAGCCTGGGGGACAGCACTTTCTACGAGCAGTACTTC
CASSLGDSTFYEQYF
>TRBV29-1|TRBJ2-7|-|TRBD1
TGCAGCGCTGAATCGGACAGGAACTACGAGCAGTACTTC
CSAESDRNYEQYF
>TRBV27|TRBJ2-2|-|TRBD2
TGTGCCAGCAGTTTGAGACTAGCGGGCCCCGGGGAGCTGTTTTTT
CASSLRLAGPGELFF
>TRBV7-2|TRBJ1-2|-|TRBD1
TGTGCCAGCAGCTTAGAAACAGGGGCCAACTATGGCTACACCTTC
CASSLETGANYGYTF
>TRBV4-3|TRBJ1-2|-|-
TGCGCCAGCAGCCGAGACCTGAGGGTTCCCTATGGCTACACCTTC
CASSRDLRVPYGYTF
>TRBV6-4|TRBJ1-2|-|-
TGTGCCAGCAGTGAGGGGCAGGACGCTTATGGCTACACCTTC
CASSEGQDAYGYTF
>TRBV5-1|TRBJ1-1|-|-
TGCGCCAGCAGCTTCCGGGGCACTGAAGCTTTCTTT
CASSFRGTEAFF
>TRBV9|TRBJ2-2|-|TRBD2
TGTGCCAGCACCCCAGGGAGCGGGGGGGCCGGGGAGCTGTTTTTT
CASTPGSGGAGELFF
>TRBV6-5|TRBJ2-3|-|-
TGTGCCAGCAGTAGGGGCTATTTGGCAGATACGCAGTATTTT
CASSRGYLADTQYF
>TRBV11-2|TRBJ1-2|-|TRBD1
TGTGCCAGCAGCTCCAAACTGACAGGGAGCTATGGCTACACCTTC
CASSSKLTGSYGYTF
>TRBV9|TRBJ2-7|-|-
TGTGCCAGCAGCGTAGCTACGAGGTACGAGCAGTACTTC
CASSVATRYEQYF
>TRBV9|TRBJ1-2|few|-
TGTGCCAGCAGCGGAGGTTTTAACTATGGCTACACCTTC
CASSGGFNYGYTF
>TRBV2|TRBJ2-2|-|-
TGTGCCAGCAGTGAAGCAACTAGTGAGGGGGAGCTGTTTTTT
CASSEATSEGELFF
>TRBV9|TRBJ1-1|-|-
TGTGCCAGCAGCGGCGGGTACACTGAAGCTTTCTTT
CASSGGYTEAFF
>TRBV25-1|TRBJ2-7|-|-
TGTGCCAGCAGTGCCGGGACACGGGCCTACGAGCAGTACTTC
CASSAGTRAYEQYF
>TRBV7-2|TRBJ2-7|-|-
TGTGCCAGCAGCTTATCGTTCTCCTACGAGCAGTACTTC
CASSLSFSYEQYF
>TRBV5-1|TRBJ2-5|-|TRBD2
TGCGTCAGCAGCTTGGGTTCGGGAGGCGAGACCCAGTACTTC
CVSSLGSGGETQYF
>TRBV5-1|TRBJ1-4|few|-
TGCGCCAGCAGCTTGCAGGGGCTAGATGAAAAACTGTTTTTT
CASSLQGLDEKLFF
>TRBV9|TRBJ2-3|once|-
TGTGCCAGCAGCTCGAACAGGGCATTCACAGATACGCAGTATTTT
CASSSNRAFTDTQYF
>TRBV28|TRBJ1-5|-|TRBD1
TGTGCCAGCAGTCGGGACAGGGGGTATGGGGGCAATCAGCCCCAGCATTTT
CASSRDRGYGGNQPQHF
>TRBV2|TRBJ1-2|-|-
TGTGCCAGCACCTCCGTCGGACAGACCAACTATGGCTACACCTTC
CASTSVGQTNYGYTF
>TRBV28|TRBJ1-1|-|-
TGTGCCAGCAGAATACTCATGAACACTGAAGCTTTCTTT
CASRILMNTEAFF
>TRBV7-2|TRBJ1-1|-|TRBD1
TGTGCCAGCAGCCTACAGGGGGGGAGGTACACTGAAGCTTTCTTT
CASSLQGGRYTEAFF
>TRBV4-3|TRBJ2-7|-|-
TGCGCCAGCAGCCAGAGGGAGTCCTACGAGCAGTACTTC
CASSQRESYEQYF
>TRBV5-4|TRBJ2-1|-|-
TGTGCCAGCAGCGCCACGGGCTCCTACAATGAGCAGTTCTTC
CASSATGSYNEQFF
>TRBV4-1|TRBJ2-3|-|TRBD2
TGCGCCAGCAGCCAAGACGCGTGGGGGGGACTCCGACACGGAACAGATACGCAGTATTTT
CASSQDAWGGLRHGTDTQYF
>TRBV9|TRBJ2-4|-|TRBD2
TGTGCCAGCAGCCCTCTAGCGGGGGGGAGCGGAAACATTCAGTACTTC
CASSPLAGGSGNIQYF
>TRBV2|TRBJ2-3|-|-
TGTGCCAGCAGTGTCGGCACAGATACGCAGTATTTT
CASSVGTDTQYF
>TRBV28|TRBJ1-5|-|-
TGTGCCAGCAGTTTAATTGGCACCCAGCCCCAGCATTTT
CASSLIGTQPQHF
>TRBV4-1|TRBJ2-4|-|TRBD1
TGCGCCAGCAGCGGTTCGGGACAGGGAGAGTATAGGGCCAAAAACATTCAGTACTTC
CASSGSGQGEYRAKNIQYF
>TRBV28|TRBJ1-1|-|-
TGTGCCAGCAACCGGGGGAGGGTGAACACTGAAGCTTTCTTT
CASNRGRVNTEAFF
>TRBV4-3|TRBJ1-3|-|-
TGCGCCAGCAGCCCAGAAGGGGGTTCTGGAAACACCATATATTTT
CASSPEGGSGNTIYF
>TRBV11-3|TRBJ2-3|few|-
TGTGCCAGCAGCTTAGTGGCGGGCGCTAGCACAGATACGCAGTATTTT
CASSLVAGASTDTQYF